The rows below give T cell receptor beta chains drawn from one sample of a study of cytomegalovirus exposure and HLA in healthy donors. Generated by immunoSEQ multiplex PCR, the TCRdb table keeps only in-frame clones and is missing some. The profile shows hundreds of thousands of clones, 86% of them singletons. Sequencing was performed on PBMCs. These TCRs come from a woman aged 18-29 years in good health and CMV-seronegative. Both conserved end residues are part of each CDR3. Each record gives: D gene, J gene, V gene, clone size, CDR3 DNA, CDR3 protein. A D gene is named only where the DNA matches it firmly. Clone size is not always given. Where it is, it says once, few, many or a class for expanded clones.

d_gene: NA
j_gene: TRBJ1-5
v_gene: TRBV9
abundance: few
CDR3nt: TGTGCCAGCAGCGTAGGGAGGGATCAGCCCCAGCATTTT
CDR3aa: CASSVGRDQPQHF

d_gene: NA
j_gene: TRBJ2-7
v_gene: TRBV9
abundance: NA
CDR3nt: TGTGCCAGCAGCGTAGCGGCCGGGTCCTACGAGCAGTACTTC
CDR3aa: CASSVAAGSYEQYF

d_gene: NA
j_gene: TRBJ1-1
v_gene: TRBV30
abundance: few
CDR3nt: TGTGCCTGGAGTCCCCCAGGGGCGGGAGCTTTCTTT
CDR3aa: CAWSPPGAGAFF

d_gene: NA
j_gene: TRBJ2-3
v_gene: TRBV28
abundance: NA
CDR3nt: TGTGCCAGCAGTTCGCGTCAGGGTGGGGACACAGATACGCAGTATTTT
CDR3aa: CASSSRQGGDTDTQYF

d_gene: NA
j_gene: TRBJ1-5
v_gene: TRBV5-5
abundance: NA
CDR3nt: TGTGCCAGCAGCTTGCCAGGGGTGGGCAATCAGCCCCAGCATTTT
CDR3aa: CASSLPGVGNQPQHF

d_gene: NA
j_gene: TRBJ2-1
v_gene: TRBV27
abundance: NA
CDR3nt: TGTGCCAGCAGCGAAGCGTCTACGCGAGGGGAGCAGTTCTTC
CDR3aa: CASSEASTRGEQFF

d_gene: NA
j_gene: TRBJ1-2
v_gene: TRBV5-1
abundance: NA
CDR3nt: TGCGCCAGCAGCGACCCCGGGGTCAACTATGGCTACACCTTC
CDR3aa: CASSDPGVNYGYTF

d_gene: TRBD2
j_gene: TRBJ2-7
v_gene: TRBV7-2
abundance: NA
CDR3nt: TGTGCCAGCAGCCCCATGGGCGTAACTAGCGGGACCTACGAGCAGTACTTC
CDR3aa: CASSPMGVTSGTYEQYF

d_gene: TRBD1
j_gene: TRBJ1-3
v_gene: TRBV2
abundance: NA
CDR3nt: TGTGCCAGCAGAAGACAGGGGGTAGGAGGAAACACCATATATTTT
CDR3aa: CASRRQGVGGNTIYF

d_gene: NA
j_gene: TRBJ2-5
v_gene: TRBV5-4
abundance: NA
CDR3nt: TGTGCCAGCAGCTTGGTTAGCGGTCAAGAGACCCAGTACTTC
CDR3aa: CASSLVSGQETQYF

d_gene: NA
j_gene: TRBJ1-5
v_gene: TRBV29-1
abundance: NA
CDR3nt: TGCAGCGTTGATACAGGGCTCGGTCAGCCCCAGCATTTT
CDR3aa: CSVDTGLGQPQHF

d_gene: NA
j_gene: TRBJ2-2
v_gene: TRBV2
abundance: NA
CDR3nt: TGTGCCAGCGGCTATAGCCCGAACACCGGGGAGCTGTTTTTT
CDR3aa: CASGYSPNTGELFF

d_gene: TRBD1
j_gene: TRBJ1-5
v_gene: TRBV15
abundance: once
CDR3nt: TGTGCCACCAGCAGGGGACAGGGAAGCAATCAGCCCCAGCATTTT
CDR3aa: CATSRGQGSNQPQHF

d_gene: TRBD2
j_gene: TRBJ2-7
v_gene: TRBV27
abundance: NA
CDR3nt: TGTGCCACCGCATGGGACTACAACTACGAGCAGTACTTC
CDR3aa: CATAWDYNYEQYF

d_gene: TRBD1
j_gene: TRBJ1-5
v_gene: TRBV29-1
abundance: NA
CDR3nt: TGCAGCGTTGGGGACAGCAACAATCAGCCCCAGCATTTT
CDR3aa: CSVGDSNNQPQHF

d_gene: NA
j_gene: TRBJ1-2
v_gene: TRBV6-5
abundance: once
CDR3nt: TGTGCCAGCATGCTAAGTCGCTATGGCTACACCTTC
CDR3aa: CASMLSRYGYTF

d_gene: TRBD2
j_gene: TRBJ2-1
v_gene: TRBV5-4
abundance: NA
CDR3nt: TGTGCCAGCAGCTGGATAGCGGGAGGGGACAATGAGCAGTTCTTC
CDR3aa: CASSWIAGGDNEQFF

d_gene: NA
j_gene: TRBJ1-1
v_gene: TRBV2
abundance: NA
CDR3nt: TGTGCCAGCAACCCGACAGACATGAACACTGAAGCTTTCTTT
CDR3aa: CASNPTDMNTEAFF

d_gene: NA
j_gene: TRBJ2-1
v_gene: TRBV12-5
abundance: NA
CDR3nt: TGTGCTAGTGGTTTAAACGGAGGGAATGAGCAGTTCTTC
CDR3aa: CASGLNGGNEQFF

d_gene: TRBD2
j_gene: TRBJ2-7
v_gene: TRBV7-9
abundance: NA
CDR3nt: TGTGCCAGCACGCCCTGGGTTCTGCGCGGGAGTTGGTACGAGCAGTACTTC
CDR3aa: CASTPWVLRGSWYEQYF

d_gene: NA
j_gene: TRBJ1-1
v_gene: TRBV4-1
abundance: NA
CDR3nt: TGCGCCAGCAGCCAAGTCGCCGGGACACTGAACACTGAAGCTTTCTTT
CDR3aa: CASSQVAGTLNTEAFF

d_gene: TRBD1
j_gene: TRBJ1-5
v_gene: TRBV15
abundance: NA
CDR3nt: TGTGCCACCAGCCGAGTAAGGAGGGGGCCTAGCAATCAGCCCCAGCATTTT
CDR3aa: CATSRVRRGPSNQPQHF

d_gene: NA
j_gene: TRBJ1-3
v_gene: TRBV11-2
abundance: NA
CDR3nt: TGTGCCAGCAGCATCGGACATAGCTCTGGAAACACCATATATTTT
CDR3aa: CASSIGHSSGNTIYF

d_gene: NA
j_gene: TRBJ2-3
v_gene: TRBV7-2
abundance: NA
CDR3nt: TGTGCCAGCAGCGCGTCGACCGGGACGCAGTATTTT
CDR3aa: CASSASTGTQYF

d_gene: TRBD1
j_gene: TRBJ2-1
v_gene: TRBV5-6
abundance: NA
CDR3nt: TGTGCCAGCAGCTTGCCCACAGGGGGCCTGGGGATCTTC
CDR3aa: CASSLPTGGLGIF

d_gene: NA
j_gene: TRBJ1-2
v_gene: TRBV7-2
abundance: NA
CDR3nt: TGTGCCAGCACCTCCCGGGGTGAGGGGGATCGCGGCTACACCTTC
CDR3aa: CASTSRGEGDRGYTF

d_gene: TRBD1
j_gene: TRBJ1-2
v_gene: TRBV28
abundance: few
CDR3nt: TGTGCCAGCAGTTTGACAGGGGGAGGCTACACCTTC
CDR3aa: CASSLTGGGYTF

d_gene: TRBD1
j_gene: TRBJ2-2
v_gene: TRBV6-5
abundance: NA
CDR3nt: TGTGCCAGCAGTTACTCGAGGACAGGGGACACCGGGGAGCTGTTTTTT
CDR3aa: CASSYSRTGDTGELFF

d_gene: TRBD1
j_gene: TRBJ2-2
v_gene: TRBV5-4
abundance: NA
CDR3nt: TGTGCCAGCAGCCACCTGCGAGGGGGCGACACCGGGGAGCTGTTTTTT
CDR3aa: CASSHLRGGDTGELFF

d_gene: NA
j_gene: TRBJ2-2
v_gene: TRBV30
abundance: NA
CDR3nt: TGTGCCTGGAACCGGGACATCGGTAACACCGGGGAGCTGTTTTTT
CDR3aa: CAWNRDIGNTGELFF

d_gene: NA
j_gene: TRBJ2-7
v_gene: TRBV6-5
abundance: NA
CDR3nt: TGTGCCAGCAGCCATGCGGTAGAGCAGTACTTC
CDR3aa: CASSHAVEQYF

d_gene: NA
j_gene: TRBJ2-3
v_gene: TRBV2
abundance: once
CDR3nt: TGTGCCAGCAGTGAACGGGTAGGATTAGATACGCAGTATTTT
CDR3aa: CASSERVGLDTQYF

d_gene: NA
j_gene: TRBJ2-1
v_gene: TRBV5-4
abundance: NA
CDR3nt: TGTGCCAGCAGCTGGTCCGGTGAGCAGTTCTTC
CDR3aa: CASSWSGEQFF